The sample holds a few counts of the clone carrying this TCR beta chain. The target antigen is unknown. The ends lost 7 bases at V and 3 bases at J; junction bases unmatched: 6. The length of the CDR3 is 14 residues. Germline V gene sequence: CDR1 SGHRS, CDR2 YFSETQ. The sample originates from a study of T-cell reconstitution after alpha-beta-depleted transplantation in children. This sample's TCRbeta library carried unique molecular identifier barcodes. One entry per CDR3 protein results from TCRdb running MiXCR on the PCR reads. The sample lists approximately 120,000 distinct CDR3 sequences, 8.5% to 10% seen once, with nearly 25% in the top ten. Findings and limits, study-wide: A year had passed since transplant, and T-cell counts and diversity by then came mostly from newly produced T cells. Two months or so post-transplant, alpha-beta T cells reportedly derived from several hundred expanded graft clones.

This specimen was PBMCs, mostly from graft donor cells, taken 180 days after TCRalphabeta/CD19-depleted stem cell transplant. This TCR came from a girl under three years old who had a stem cell transplant for combined immunodeficiency, so the T cells may come from the graft donor. V gene TRBV5-1 combines with J gene TRBJ2-3; the match to TRBD2 covers 9 bases. CDR3 DNA sequence: TGCGCCAGCGGGCCAGCGGGAGGAACAGATACGCAGTATTTT. Protein product: CASGPAGGTDTQYF.